This T cell receptor beta chain was identified in a study of shared clonotypes between healthy human individuals. The protocol was immunoSEQ multiplex PCR, while the TCRdb copy is restricted to in-frame clones and leaves out a portion. The sample consists of 300,000 to 400,000 clones, around four fifths of them appearing once. From germline, CDR1 is MNHNS and CDR2 SASEGT. Trimming cost V 7 bases and J 3 bases, with 10 bases left between them. The CDR3 covers 13 residues. The sequence derives from a man aged 25-45 years in good health. The specimen sequenced was memory CD4+ T cells sorted from blood. Subset defined: CD45RA-negative fraction. V usage is TRBV6-1 and J usage is TRBJ1-3, with D possibly matching TRBD1 (5 bases). CDR3 DNA: TGTGCCAGCATTAAGGACATTGGAAACACCATATATTTT. It specifies CASIKDIGNTIYF.